The sample holds a few counts of the clone carrying this T cell receptor (beta chain). Its antigen is undetermined. Looked up from germline, CDR1 is SGHDT and CDR2 is YYEEEE. The CDR3 is 15 residues long. Between the trimmed V and J ends, which lost 5 bases and 0 bases, there was a span of 12 bases. This specimen belongs to a study of T cells after yellow fever vaccination. Study-wide results and caveats: Abundant clonotypes (contaminants from the bulk population) could be present in FACS-sorted repertoires. Reappearing after the booster were most of the clones from primary vaccination (roughly 96% CD4, about 87% CD8). It was a weaker secondary response, yet one that peaked faster, at day 5 versus 15.

Universal primer sites and UMIs were introduced during 5'RACE template-switching synthesis of TCR cDNA. TCRdb used MiXCR to reprocess the 5' RACE reads, holding one entry per CDR3 protein. The sample records under 200,000 distinct CDR3 sequences, approximately 6.8% being singletons. This chain joins TRBV5-6 and TRBJ2-1; the D call may be TRBD1 or TRBD2 (6 bases each). The sample was CD4+ T cells sorted from PBMCs, taken less than 6 days after the first yellow fever vaccination. This sequence was found in a man aged 18 to 29 who received the YFV17D yellow fever vaccine. In DNA form, the CDR3 reads TGTGCCAGCAGAGGGGGGCTGAGCTCCTACAATGAGCAGTTCTTC. This encodes CASRGGLSSYNEQFF.